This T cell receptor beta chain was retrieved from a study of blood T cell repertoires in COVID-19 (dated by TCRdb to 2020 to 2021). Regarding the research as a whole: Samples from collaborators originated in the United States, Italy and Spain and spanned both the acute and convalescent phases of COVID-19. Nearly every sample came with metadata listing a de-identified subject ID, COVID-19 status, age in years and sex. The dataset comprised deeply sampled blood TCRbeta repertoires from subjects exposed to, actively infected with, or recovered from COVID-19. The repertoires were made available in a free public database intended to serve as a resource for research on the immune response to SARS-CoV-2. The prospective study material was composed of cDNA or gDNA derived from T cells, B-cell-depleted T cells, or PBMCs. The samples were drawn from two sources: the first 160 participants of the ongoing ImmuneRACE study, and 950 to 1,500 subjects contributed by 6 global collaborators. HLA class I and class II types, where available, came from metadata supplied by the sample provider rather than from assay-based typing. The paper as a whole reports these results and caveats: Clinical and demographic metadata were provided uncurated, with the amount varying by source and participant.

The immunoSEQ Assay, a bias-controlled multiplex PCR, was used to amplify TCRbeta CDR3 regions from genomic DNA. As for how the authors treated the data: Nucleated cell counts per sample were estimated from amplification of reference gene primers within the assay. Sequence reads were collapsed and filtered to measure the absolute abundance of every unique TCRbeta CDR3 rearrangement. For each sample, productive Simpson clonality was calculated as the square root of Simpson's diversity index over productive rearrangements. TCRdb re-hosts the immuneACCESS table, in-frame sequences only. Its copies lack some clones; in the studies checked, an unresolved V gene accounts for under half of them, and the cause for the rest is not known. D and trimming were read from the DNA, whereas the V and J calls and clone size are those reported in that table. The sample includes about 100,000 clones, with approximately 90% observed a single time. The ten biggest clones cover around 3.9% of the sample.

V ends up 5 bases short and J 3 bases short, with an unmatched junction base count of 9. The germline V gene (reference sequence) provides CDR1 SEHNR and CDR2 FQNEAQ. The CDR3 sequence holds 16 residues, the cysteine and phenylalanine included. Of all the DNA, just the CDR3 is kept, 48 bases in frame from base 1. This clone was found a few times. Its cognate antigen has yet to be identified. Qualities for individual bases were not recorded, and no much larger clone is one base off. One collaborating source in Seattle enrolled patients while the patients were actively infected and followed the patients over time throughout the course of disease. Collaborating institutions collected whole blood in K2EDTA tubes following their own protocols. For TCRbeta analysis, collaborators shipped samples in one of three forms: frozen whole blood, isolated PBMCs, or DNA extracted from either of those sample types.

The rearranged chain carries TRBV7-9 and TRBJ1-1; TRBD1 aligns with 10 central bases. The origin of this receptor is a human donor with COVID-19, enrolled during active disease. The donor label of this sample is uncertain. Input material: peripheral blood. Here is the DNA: TGTGCCAGCAGCCCGACAGGGGGCGCGGCGGACACTGAAGCTTTCTTT. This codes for CASSPTGGAADTEAFF. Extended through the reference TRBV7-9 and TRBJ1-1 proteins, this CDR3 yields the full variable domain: DTGVSQNPRHKITKRGQNVTFRCDPISEHNRLYWYRQTLGQGPEFLTYFQNEAQLEKSRLLSDRFSAERPKGSFSTLEIQRTEQGDSAMYLCASSPTGGAADTEAFFGQGTRLTVV.